The 25 T cell receptor beta chains given below trace back to one sample, sequenced in a study of OX40 agonist ivuxolimab in advanced cancers. The table came from immunoSEQ multiplex PCR; TCRdb's copy has only in-frame clones and leaves some out. The sample records 50,000 to 65,000 clones, around 89% being singletons. The material was CD4+ or CD8+ T cells sorted from blood, obtained in a trial of the OX40 agonist ivuxolimab. The receptor set was obtained from an adult with an advanced solid tumor such as melanoma, head and neck, liver or kidney cancer.

The CDR3 nucleotides are TGCGCCAGCAGCCAAGAGGGACAAGGGGGGTTTCTAACCAAAAACATTCAGTACTTC. Protein product: CASSQEGQGGFLTKNIQYF. The V and J genes are TRBV4-1 and TRBJ2-4; D possibly matches TRBD1 or TRBD2 (6 bases each). The CDR3 loop spans 19 amino acids. Germline assignment: CDR1 MGHRA and CDR2 YSYEKL. V was clipped by 0 bases and J by 2 bases, with 20 bases between them.

This sequence joins TRBV9 and TRBJ1-4; D might be TRBD1 (5 bases). The germline gives CDR1 SGDLS, CDR2 YYNGEE. The CDR3 extends over 12 amino acids. Trimming cost V 5 bases and J 7 bases, with 9 bases left between them. The CDR3 sequence: CASRGDGEKLFF. The CDR3 DNA reads as TGTGCCAGCAGGGGGGACGGTGAAAAACTGTTTTTT.

This chain connects TRBV5-1 to TRBJ2-3; D gene ambiguous. This CDR3 region has 11 residues. Germline lookup yields CDR1 SGHRS and CDR2 YFSETQ. V gave up 0 bases and J gave up 6 bases, with 2 bases separating them. In DNA form, the CDR3 reads TGCGCCAGCAGCTTGGGTGATACGCAGTATTTT. Translated, it gives CASSLGDTQYF.

The chain has TRBV7-8 and TRBJ2-5, with 10 bases that match TRBD2. This CDR3 region has 15 residues. The trim removed 3 bases at V and 11 bases at J, leaving 12 bases unmatched. Germline CDR1 and CDR2: SGHVS and FQNEAQ. CDR3 in amino acids: CASSFYEAGGSEQYF. The CDR3, as DNA: TGTGCCAGCAGCTTTTACGAAGCGGGAGGGAGTGAGCAGTACTTC.

The chain couples TRBV29-1 to TRBJ1-5; unclear D gene. Germline V lookup: CDR1 SQVTM, CDR2 ANQGSEA. V lost 4 bases and J 6 bases, leaving 10 bases between the germline ends. CDR3 size: 12 residues. CDR3 region: CSVASGSQPQHF. The CDR3 DNA reads TGCAGCGTTGCCTCGGGTAGTCAGCCCCAGCATTTT. The full variable domain, in which reference TRBV29-1 and TRBJ1-5 provide the parts outside the CDR3, is SAVISQKPSRDICQRGTSLTIQCQVDSQVTMMFWYRQQPGQSLTLIATANQGSEATYESGFVIDKFPISRPNLTFSTLTVSNMSPEDSSIYLCSVASGSQPQHFGDGTRLSIL.

The rearrangement uses TRBV20-1 and TRBJ2-3; D unresolved. CDR1 and CDR2 (germline): DFQATT, SNEGSKA (reference sequence). V shed 3 bases and J shed 2 bases, with 3 bases lying between them. The CDR3 runs to 11 residues. In nucleotides, the CDR3 is TGCAGTGCTAGCTTCACAGATACGCAGTATTTT. It is translated as CSASFTDTQYF.

The chain combines TRBV5-6 with TRBJ1-2; 7 nucleotides align to TRBD1. V was pared by 4 bases and J by 4 bases, with 10 bases of the junction left unmatched. Germline CDR1 and CDR2: SGHDT and YYEEEE. The CDR3 has 15 residues. The CDR3 loop is CASSAVTGSPYGYTF. In DNA, the CDR3 is TGTGCCAGCAGCGCAGTGACAGGGAGCCCCTATGGCTACACCTTC.

The chain joins TRBV6-5 to TRBJ2-1; D ambiguous. Germline V lookup: CDR1 MNHEY, CDR2 SVGAGI. The V gene lost 5 bases and the J gene lost 7 bases, with 12 bases spanning the gap. CDR3 length: 13 residues. The CDR3, as DNA: TGTGCCAGCAGTAGCTGGGTATCAAATGAGCAGTTCTTC. Translating gives CASSSWVSNEQFF.

This rearrangement joins TRBV12-2 to TRBJ2-6. TRBV12-2 is classified as a pseudogene. The CDR3 is 18 amino acids. The CDR3 region is CASRLSATPPAGANVLTF. Here the CDR3 DNA reads TGTGCAAGTCGCTTATCCGCGACCCCCCCGGCAGGGGCCAACGTCCTGACTTTC.

The chain uses TRBV7-9 and TRBJ1-4; weak D call: TRBD1 (6 bases). This CDR3 region has 14 residues. Trimming pared 5 bases from V and 5 bases from J, leaving 12 bases between. The germline V gene has CDR1 SEHNR and CDR2 FQNEAQ (reference sequence). CDR3 bases: TGTGCCAGCAGCCAGGACAGAGGAAATGAAAAACTGTTTTTT. Amino acids: CASSQDRGNEKLFF. Together with reference TRBV7-9 and TRBJ1-4, the CDR3 gives the full variable domain: DTGVSQNPRHKITKRGQNVTFRCDPISEHNRLYWYRQTLGQGPEFLTYFQNEAQLEKSRLLSDRFSAERPKGSFSTLEIQRTEQGDSAMYLCASSQDRGNEKLFFGSGTQLSVL.

In DNA form, the CDR3 reads TGTGCCAGCAGAGGTGACAGGGGCGAGCAGTACTTC. Its translation is CASRGDRGEQYF. The chain employs TRBV2 and TRBJ2-7; the match to TRBD1 covers 8 bases. In germline, CDR1 is SNHLY, CDR2 FYNNEI. Trimming at V came to 6 bases and at J to 6 bases, leaving 4 bases not matched to a gene. This CDR3 has 12 residues.

The chain combines TRBV30 with TRBJ2-3; no firm D call. Trimming pared 1 base from V and 1 base from J, leaving 15 bases between. Germline CDR1 reads GTSNPN; CDR2 reads SVGIG (reference sequence). This CDR3 has 16 amino acids. CDR3 in DNA: TGTGCCTGGAGTGAAGGCTTTTCGTGGGGCACAGATACGCAGTATTTT. It translates to CAWSEGFSWGTDTQYF.

The chain combines TRBV19 with TRBJ2-1, with 12 bases identical to TRBD2. V was clipped by 9 bases and J by 3 bases; unmatched bases: 6. The CDR3 has 15 residues. Germline CDR1 is LNHDA and CDR2 is SQIVND (reference sequence). DNA of the CDR3: TGTGCCAGCAGACTAGCGGGAGCGAACTACAATGAGCAGTTCTTC. It encodes CASRLAGANYNEQFF.

The J gene is TRBJ2-5, the V gene TRBV9; 8 bases line up with TRBD2. The CDR3 totals 14 residues. Germline CDR1 SGDLS, CDR2 YYNGEE. V gave up 0 bases and J gave up 3 bases; unmatched junction bases: 1. CDR3 bases: TGTGCCAGCAGCGTAGCGGGAGGGGAAGAGACCCAGTACTTC. It translates to CASSVAGGEETQYF.

The chain has TRBV5-1 and TRBJ1-4; a weak D match, TRBD1 (5 bases). Per germline, CDR1 SGHRS and CDR2 YFSETQ. V lost 0 bases, J lost 8 bases, and 14 bases lay in between. The CDR3 has 15 residues. The chain's CDR3 is CASSLESRAREKLFF. The CDR3, as DNA: TGCGCCAGCAGCTTGGAGAGCAGGGCACGGGAAAAACTGTTTTTT.

The chain's CDR3 is CASSLETYSNQPQHF. Written as DNA, the CDR3 is TGTGCCAGCAGCTTAGAGACGTATAGCAATCAGCCCCAGCATTTT. The chain recombines TRBV7-9 with TRBJ1-5; D ambiguous. Trimming stripped 1 base from V and 0 bases from J, with 7 bases between. The V gene's germline CDR1 is SEHNR and CDR2 FQNEAQ (reference sequence). The CDR3 sequence is 15 residues long.

This chain uses TRBV7-9 with TRBJ1-1; 7 bases are a match to TRBD1. CDR3 length: 11 residues. V shed 10 bases, J shed 7 bases, and the junction held 6 bases outside the gene matches. Germline V gene lookup returns CDR1 SEHNR and CDR2 FQNEAQ (reference sequence). The CDR3 is CATDREGEAFF. The CDR3 region has the DNA TGTGCCACCGACAGGGAAGGTGAAGCTTTCTTT.

This clone was recorded a few times. This chain links TRBV19 with TRBJ2-7; 8 bases match TRBD2. Germline loops: CDR1 LNHDA, CDR2 SQIVND (reference sequence). V shed 6 bases, J shed 4 bases, and the junction held 8 bases outside the gene matches. CDR3 length: 14 residues. The CDR3 DNA follows: TGTGCCAGTAGCATATCCCAGCGGGAGTACGAGCAGTACTTC. It specifies CASSISQREYEQYF.

The gene calls are TRBV6-1 and TRBJ1-4; 12 bases agree with TRBD1. With V trimmed by 2 bases and J by 5 bases, 6 bases remained unmatched. This CDR3 comprises 17 residues. Germline CDR1 reads MNHNS; CDR2 reads SASEGT. The CDR3 DNA reads TGTGCCAGCAGTGAAAGGAGGGACAGGGGGCAGAATGAAAAACTGTTTTTT. It specifies CASSERRDRGQNEKLFF.

In this sample, this clone turned up a few times. The CDR3 DNA sequence: TGTGCCAGCAGCCAGGGCCTCGGCTATGGCTACACCTTC. Translation: CASSQGLGYGYTF. The V gene is TRBV11-2, the J gene TRBJ1-2; D might be TRBD1 (5 bases). CDR3 length: 13 amino acids. The germline V gene encodes CDR1 SGHAT and CDR2 FQNNGV. V was clipped by 5 bases and J by 4 bases, with 11 bases between them.

The J gene is TRBJ1-1, the V gene TRBV18, with 8 bases that match TRBD1. Trimming at V came to 3 bases and at J to 5 bases, leaving 5 bases not matched to a gene. The CDR3 is 14 residues long. The germline gives CDR1 KGHSH, CDR2 LQKENI. This CDR3 is CASSPQGARTEAFF. In DNA form, the CDR3 reads TGTGCCAGCTCACCCCAGGGGGCGCGGACTGAAGCTTTCTTT.

This chain joins TRBV11-2 and TRBJ2-4; a weak D match, TRBD1 (5 bases). V lost 0 bases and J 2 bases, leaving 11 bases between the germline ends. Germline V gives CDR1 SGHAT, CDR2 FQNNGV. The CDR3 totals 16 residues. The CDR3 nucleotides are TGTGCCAGCAGCTTAGAAGTAGGGGCCTCCAAAAACATTCAGTACTTC. Residues: CASSLEVGASKNIQYF.

The chain recombines TRBV5-1 with TRBJ2-2; no firm D call. Per germline, CDR1 SGHRS and CDR2 YFSETQ. Trimming took off 5 bases at V and 1 base at J, with 9 bases between the two ends. This CDR3 has 14 amino acids. CDR3 in DNA: TGCGCCAGCAGGGCGGTACAGAACACCGGGGAGCTGTTTTTT. Translated: CASRAVQNTGELFF.

The genes are TRBV21-1 and TRBJ2-3; TRBD2, as called in the table, went unchecked against the DNA. TRBV21-1 is assigned pseudogene status. This CDR3 is 15 amino acids long. The CDR3 reads CASSKAKRVADTQYF. CDR3 in DNA: TGTGCCAGCAGCAAAGCTAAACGGGTCGCAGATACGCAGTATTTT.

The rearrangement links TRBV27 to TRBJ2-5, with TRBD1 matching 9 bases. The J call may be mistaken, given a closer DNA end match to TRBJ2-7. Germline CDR1 and CDR2: MNHEY and SMNVEV (reference sequence). There are 15 residues in the CDR3. The CDR3 nucleotides read TGTGCCAGCAGTTCGACGGGACAGGGACGCTACGAGCAGTACTTC. It encodes CASSSTGQGRYEQYF.